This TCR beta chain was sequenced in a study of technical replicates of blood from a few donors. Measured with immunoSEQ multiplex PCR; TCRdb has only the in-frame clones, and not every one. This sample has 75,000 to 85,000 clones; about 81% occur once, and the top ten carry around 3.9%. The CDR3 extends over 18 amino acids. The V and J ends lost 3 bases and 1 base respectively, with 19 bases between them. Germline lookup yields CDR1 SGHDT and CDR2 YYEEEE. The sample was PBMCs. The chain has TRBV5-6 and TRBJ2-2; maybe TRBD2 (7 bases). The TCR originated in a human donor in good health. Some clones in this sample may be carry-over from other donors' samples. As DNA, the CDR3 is TGTGCCAGCAGCTCCACAGGGTGGGGGGGCCGGAACACCGGGGAGCTGTTTTTT. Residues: CASSSTGWGGRNTGELFF.